This passage covers 29 T cell receptor beta chains from one sample sequenced in a study of cytomegalovirus exposure and HLA in healthy donors. Vbeta (60) and Jbeta (13) primers were used in the PCR. TCRdb keeps only in-frame clones here, not all; method: immunoSEQ multiplex PCR. The repertoire holds about 150,000 clones, with roughly 89% as singletons. The sequencing input was PBMCs. These receptors were collected from a woman aged 25 to 39 in good health and CMV-seronegative.

The table lists this clone with a count of one. Written as DNA, the CDR3 is TGCAGCGTCAAGGAGGGTGGTCCAGTCCGGGACTCCAACACCATATATTTT. Residues: CSVKEGGPVRDSNTIYF. The V call is TRBV29-1, the J call TRBJ1-3; perhaps TRBD1 as D (5 bases). Trimming took off 6 bases at V and 7 bases at J, with 28 bases between the two ends. CDR1 is SQVTM, CDR2 ANQGSEA, per germline. CDR3 length: 17 amino acids.

V and J are TRBV14 and TRBJ2-7, with TRBD2 matching 8 bases. The CDR3 is made up of 15 amino acids. CDR1 and CDR2 (germline): SGHDN, FVKESK. J was trimmed by 5 bases and V by 2 bases; bases with no gene match: 8. This chain's CDR3 is CASSQYGGRSHEQYF. The CDR3 coding sequence is TGTGCCAGCAGCCAATACGGCGGGAGGTCTCACGAGCAGTACTTC.

The V and J genes are TRBV20-1 and TRBJ2-7; tentatively, D is TRBD1 (6 bases). Between the trimmed V and J ends, which lost 6 bases and 4 bases, there was a span of 10 bases. CDR1 is DFQATT, CDR2 SNEGSKA, per germline (reference sequence). The length of the CDR3 is 11 residues. The CDR3 loop reads CSANRDYEQYF. CDR3 sequence (DNA): TGCAGTGCGAACAGGGATTACGAGCAGTACTTC.

The rearrangement joins TRBV4-3 to TRBJ2-3, with 12 bases identical to TRBD2. V dropped 1 base and J dropped 5; count of bases not matched to a gene: 4. This CDR3 has 16 amino acids. In germline, CDR1 is LGHNA, CDR2 YSLEER. Here the CDR3 DNA reads TGCGCCAGCAGCCAAGGGACTAGCGGGGCGGGAGATACGCAGTATTTT. This gives the protein CASSQGTSGAGDTQYF.

This sequence joins TRBV23-1 and TRBJ1-2, with 7 bases matching TRBD1. TRBV23-1 falls under the ORF class, with uncertain function. With 3 bases clipped from V and 3 bases from J, the junction kept 7 bases outside the gene matches. The CDR3 runs 15 residues. The CDR3 DNA sequence: TGCGCCAGCAGTCATCCGGGCACAGGGGACTATGGCTACACCTTC. This codes for CASSHPGTGDYGYTF.

The chain's CDR3 is CAWDYGGRPDTQYF. The CDR3 bases are TGTGCCTGGGATTACGGCGGGAGGCCAGATACGCAGTATTTT. This chain connects TRBV30 to TRBJ2-3; 8 nucleotides align to TRBD2. The CDR3 consists of 14 residues. CDR1 is GTSNPN, CDR2 SVGIG, per germline (reference sequence). V shed 5 bases, J shed 4 bases, and the junction held 8 bases outside the gene matches. The variable domain in full, completed from reference TRBV30 and TRBJ2-3, reads SQTIHQWPATLVQPVGSPLSLECTVEGTSNPNLYWYRQAAGRGLQLLFYSVGIGQISSEVPQNLSASRPQDRQFILSSKKLLLSDSGFYLCAWDYGGRPDTQYFGPGTRLTVL.

This clone came up once. The rearrangement links TRBV27 to TRBJ1-2; 7 bases fit TRBD1. CDR3 length: 14 residues. In germline, CDR1 is MNHEY, CDR2 SMNVEV (reference sequence). Germline trimming cut 5 bases from V and 4 bases from J; bases unmatched to any gene: 7. For the CDR3, the DNA is TGTGCCAGCAGTCCCGACAGGGCGGGCTATGGCTACACCTTC. It yields the protein CASSPDRAGYGYTF.

The chain has TRBV2 and TRBJ1-4, with 9 bases that match TRBD1. J lost 8 bases, V lost 11 bases, and 9 bases had no gene match. This CDR3 spans 13 amino acids. CDR1 is SNHLY and CDR2 is FYNNEI in the germline V gene. The CDR3 nucleotides are TGTGCCGTCACGGACAGGGGTCGGGAAAAACTGTTTTTT. It yields the protein CAVTDRGREKLFF.

The chain links TRBV2 to TRBJ2-7, with TRBD1 identical over 9 bases. From germline, CDR1 is SNHLY and CDR2 FYNNEI. Trimming at V came to 4 bases and at J to 3 bases, leaving 4 bases not matched to a gene. The CDR3 runs to 14 residues. The CDR3 coding sequence is TGTGCCAGCAGTGTGGACAGGGGAGGCTACGAGCAGTACTTC. Translation: CASSVDRGGYEQYF.

The rearrangement uses TRBV7-2 and TRBJ2-7, with 7 bases aligning to TRBD2. There are 16 residues in the CDR3. From germline, CDR1 is SGHTA and CDR2 FQGNSA. The V and J ends lost 2 bases and 2 bases, in that order; junction bases with no gene match: 9. CDR3 in amino acids: CASSLLSGRGAYEQYF. The CDR3 bases are TGTGCCAGCAGCTTATTATCCGGTCGGGGGGCCTACGAGCAGTACTTC.

CDR3 sequence (DNA): TGTGCCATCAGGTCCGGCGGACAGCTTGGAACCTCTGGAAACACCATATATTTT. It specifies CAIRSGGQLGTSGNTIYF. The chain is built from TRBV10-3 and TRBJ1-3; the D gene is possibly TRBD1 (6 bases). Germline-derived CDR1 and CDR2 are ENHRY and SYGVKD. The CDR3 covers 18 residues. Trimming shortened V by 6 bases and J by 0 bases, and 21 bases separated the two germline ends.

This clone has more than one count but fewer than ten. V usage is TRBV6-1 and J usage is TRBJ1-5; 7 bases are shared with TRBD1. The junction had 8 bases not matched to a gene; V was cut back by 8 bases and J by 4 bases. This CDR3 has 14 residues. Germline CDR1 and CDR2: MNHNS and SASEGT. DNA for the CDR3: TGTGCCAGCGGCCGGGACAGAGCAAATCAGCCCCAGCATTTT. This codes for CASGRDRANQPQHF.

This clone was recorded only once. The chain joins TRBV18 to TRBJ2-1; the D gene is possibly TRBD2 (7 bases). Germline CDR1 KGHSH, CDR2 LQKENI. This CDR3 is 16 amino acids long. Trimming left V 3 bases short and J 6 bases short, with 18 bases between. The CDR3 protein is CASSPLTSYRANEQFF. Here the CDR3 DNA reads TGTGCCAGCTCACCCTTGACTAGCTACAGGGCCAATGAGCAGTTCTTC.

This clone was counted a single time. V usage is TRBV7-9 and J usage is TRBJ1-6, with D perhaps TRBD1 (6 bases). V lost 4 bases and J lost 10, with 17 bases in between. Germline CDR1 SEHNR, CDR2 FQNEAQ (reference sequence). The CDR3 loop spans 15 amino acids. In DNA form, the CDR3 reads TGTGCCAGCAGCTCTTGGGGGCAGGGGAACTCACCCCTCCACTTT. Translated, it gives CASSSWGQGNSPLHF.

This clone has more than one count but fewer than ten. The rearrangement links TRBV5-4 to TRBJ2-3, with 8 positions matching TRBD2. The germline gives CDR1 SGHNT, CDR2 YYREEE (reference sequence). CDR3 length: 15 amino acids. V trimming: 0 bases; J trimming: 3 bases; junction bases outside the gene matches: 3. The CDR3 reads CASSLETSGTDTQYF. The CDR3 DNA follows: TGTGCCAGCAGCTTGGAAACTAGCGGTACAGATACGCAGTATTTT. Based on the CDR3 plus reference TRBV5-4 and TRBJ2-3, the full variable domain is ETGVTQSPTHLIKTRGQQVTLRCSSQSGHNTVSWYQQALGQGPQFIFQYYREEENGRGNFPPRFSGLQFPNYSSELNVNALELDDSALYLCASSLETSGTDTQYFGPGTRLTVL.

The V gene is TRBV9, the J gene TRBJ1-3; maybe TRBD1 (6 bases). Per the germline V gene, CDR1 is SGDLS and CDR2 is YYNGEE. The CDR3 totals 15 residues. With 7 bases removed from V and 0 bases from J, the gap between germline ends came to 14 bases. CDR3 residues: CASAKQGNSGNTIYF. The CDR3 nucleotides read TGTGCCAGCGCGAAACAGGGTAACTCTGGAAACACCATATATTTT.

The rearrangement uses TRBV30 and TRBJ2-2; 11 bases fit TRBD2. Trimming took 1 base from V and 1 from J; bases not matched to a gene: 2. The V gene's germline CDR1 is GTSNPN and CDR2 SVGIG (reference sequence). The CDR3 is 16 residues long. CDR3 region: CAWSASGGMNTGELFF. The DNA for the CDR3 is TGTGCCTGGAGTGCTAGCGGGGGGATGAACACCGGGGAGCTGTTTTTT.

V gene TRBV29-1 combines with J gene TRBJ1-2, with TRBD1 matching over 8 bases. V lost 2 bases to trimming and J lost 8 bases; unmatched junction nucleotides: 25. This CDR3 is 19 amino acids long. Germline-derived CDR1 and CDR2 are SQVTM and ANQGSEA. CDR3 loop: CSVENWSSTGEFMMGGYTF. The CDR3 DNA follows: TGCAGCGTTGAAAATTGGTCCTCGACAGGGGAATTTATGATGGGCGGCTACACCTTC. The variable domain in full, with the rest retrieved from reference TRBV29-1 and TRBJ1-2, is SAVISQKPSRDICQRGTSLTIQCQVDSQVTMMFWYRQQPGQSLTLIATANQGSEATYESGFVIDKFPISRPNLTFSTLTVSNMSPEDSSIYLCSVENWSSTGEFMMGGYTFGSGTRLTVV.

The chain uses TRBV5-5 and TRBJ2-7; D is ambiguous. The germline CDR1 and CDR2 sequences are SGHKS and YYEKEE (reference sequence). This CDR3 has 15 amino acids. Trimming cost V 0 bases and J 2 bases, with 12 bases left between them. The CDR3 sequence: CASSLESGITYEQYF. The CDR3 DNA is TGTGCCAGCAGCTTGGAGTCGGGTATAACCTACGAGCAGTACTTC. Based on the CDR3 plus reference TRBV5-5 and TRBJ2-7, the full variable domain is DAGVTQSPTHLIKTRGQQVTLRCSPISGHKSVSWYQQVLGQGPQFIFQYYEKEERGRGNFPDRFSARQFPNYSSELNVNALLLGDSALYLCASSLESGITYEQYFGPGTRLTVT.

The chain joins TRBV4-3 to TRBJ1-6; D ambiguous. The CDR3 runs 15 residues. V lost 0 bases, J lost 8 bases, and 11 bases lay in between. Germline lookup yields CDR1 LGHNA and CDR2 YSLEER. CDR3 nucleotide sequence: TGCGCCAGCAGCCAAGATCAGGCAGGATATTCACCCCTCCACTTT. Translating gives CASSQDQAGYSPLHF.

The chain's CDR3 is CASSLWTEMVGGSTDTQYF. CDR3 bases: TGTGCCAGCAGTTTATGGACAGAGATGGTGGGCGGTAGCACAGATACGCAGTATTTT. The chain links TRBV28 to TRBJ2-3; D possibly corresponds to TRBD1 (5 bases). This CDR3 spans 19 amino acids. Germline V gene lookup returns CDR1 MDHEN and CDR2 SYDVKM. V was clipped by 0 bases and J by 0 bases, with 19 bases between them.

The chain carries TRBV28 and TRBJ2-1, with TRBD2 matching 12 bases. The CDR3 runs to 19 residues. J lost 8 bases, V lost 4 bases, and 18 bases had no gene match. CDR1 and CDR2 (germline): MDHEN, SYDVKM. CDR3 DNA: TGTGCCAGCAGTTCACCTAGGACTAGCGGGACGAGATACAACTATGAGCAGTTCTTC. Translating gives CASSSPRTSGTRYNYEQFF. Variable domain in full (rest from reference TRBV28 and TRBJ2-1): DVKVTQSSRYLVKRTGEKVFLECVQDMDHENMFWYRQDPGLGLRLIYFSYDVKMKEKGDIPEGYSVSREKKERFSLILESASTNQTSMYLCASSSPRTSGTRYNYEQFFGPGTRLTVL.

This chain joins TRBV5-4 and TRBJ2-3, with D perhaps matching TRBD1 (6 bases). Germline lookup yields CDR1 SGHNT and CDR2 YYREEE (reference sequence). V lost 4 bases and J 0 bases, leaving 12 bases between the germline ends. The CDR3 covers 15 residues. The CDR3 DNA is TGTGCCAGCAGCCCTGGGACACTTAGCACAGATACGCAGTATTTT. Its translation is CASSPGTLSTDTQYF. The full variable domain, with the rest looked up from reference TRBV5-4 and TRBJ2-3, is ETGVTQSPTHLIKTRGQQVTLRCSSQSGHNTVSWYQQALGQGPQFIFQYYREEENGRGNFPPRFSGLQFPNYSSELNVNALELDDSALYLCASSPGTLSTDTQYFGPGTRLTVL.

V and J are TRBV7-9 and TRBJ1-2; tentative D call: TRBD1 (5 bases). CDR1 is SEHNR, CDR2 FQNEAQ, per germline (reference sequence). The CDR3 covers 15 residues. The ends were cut back, 1 base at V and 4 bases at J, with 13 bases in the middle. CDR3 loop: CASSLERQTLYGYTF. The CDR3 nucleotides are TGTGCCAGCAGCTTAGAGAGACAGACCCTCTATGGCTACACCTTC.

The chain employs TRBV28 and TRBJ2-1, with 8 bases aligning to TRBD1. Trimming removed 4 bases from V and 12 bases from J; junction bases left unmatched: 14. The germline CDR1 and CDR2 sequences are MDHEN and SYDVKM. The CDR3 covers 15 residues. In DNA, the CDR3 is TGTGCCAGCAGTTCGGGACAGGTGGGGAGCGTGTGGCAGTTCTTC. It codes for CASSSGQVGSVWQFF.

This clone was counted a few times. The chain recombines TRBV6-1 with TRBJ2-5, with 8 bases matching TRBD2. This CDR3 has 15 residues. Germline V gives CDR1 MNHNS, CDR2 SASEGT. V shed 6 bases, J shed 10 bases, and the junction held 16 bases outside the gene matches. The CDR3 reads CASRPERGIRVGQYF. In nucleotides, the CDR3 is TGTGCCAGCAGACCTGAGCGGGGGATTCGTGTGGGCCAGTACTTC.

The V and J genes are TRBV27 and TRBJ2-7; TRBD2 aligns across 9 bases. CDR1 MNHEY and CDR2 SMNVEV come from the germline V gene (reference sequence). Trimming at V came to 5 bases and at J to 5 bases, leaving 22 bases not matched to a gene. This CDR3 comprises 19 residues. The CDR3 nucleotides are TGTGCCAGCAGTCCATCCCACCTCTCAGATTCTAGCGGGACCCACGAGCAGTACTTC. Amino acid sequence: CASSPSHLSDSSGTHEQYF.

This chain connects TRBV6-1 to TRBJ1-5; no firm D call. V was cut by 3 bases and J by 7 bases, with 7 bases left in between. Germline-derived CDR1 and CDR2 are MNHNS and SASEGT. The CDR3 has 12 residues. The CDR3 protein is CASSDSPQPQHF. The DNA of the CDR3 is TGTGCCAGCAGTGATTCTCCCCAGCCCCAGCATTTT.

V and J are TRBV9 and TRBJ1-1, with D perhaps matching TRBD1 (6 bases). Germline-derived CDR1 and CDR2 are SGDLS and YYNGEE. This CDR3 region has 14 residues. V was clipped by 4 bases and J by 1 base, with 11 bases between them. The CDR3 loop reads CASSRWDTNTEAFF. In DNA form, the CDR3 reads TGTGCCAGCAGCAGGTGGGACACGAACACTGAAGCTTTCTTT.